This T cell receptor (beta chain) was captured in a study of memory CD4+ T cells and cytomegalovirus serostatus. Study information: This sample comes from healthy Belgian adults, roughly nine CMV seropositive, under 25 seronegative.

The sort gate was single viable CD3+CD4+CD8-CD45RO+ cells for memory CD4+ T cells. CD4+ T cells were isolated by positive magnetic selection. V gave up 6 bases and J gave up 5 bases, with 20 bases separating them. This CDR3 is built from 15 residues. Germline-derived CDR1 and CDR2 are SGHRS and YFSETQ. Using immunoSEQ multiplex PCR, the repertoire was profiled, and TCRdb retains in-frame clones only, with some absent. The data contain approximately 74,000 clones, 60% to 85% of them singletons. Sequencing used memory CD4+ T cells from blood. The receptor's source is an adult in good health and CMV-seropositive. This sequence joins TRBV5-1 and TRBJ2-5, with D perhaps TRBD2 (6 bases). In DNA form, the CDR3 reads TGCGCCAGCATCAATAACCCAGGGAGCGGGGAGACCCAGTACTTC. Translation gives CASINNPGSGETQYF.